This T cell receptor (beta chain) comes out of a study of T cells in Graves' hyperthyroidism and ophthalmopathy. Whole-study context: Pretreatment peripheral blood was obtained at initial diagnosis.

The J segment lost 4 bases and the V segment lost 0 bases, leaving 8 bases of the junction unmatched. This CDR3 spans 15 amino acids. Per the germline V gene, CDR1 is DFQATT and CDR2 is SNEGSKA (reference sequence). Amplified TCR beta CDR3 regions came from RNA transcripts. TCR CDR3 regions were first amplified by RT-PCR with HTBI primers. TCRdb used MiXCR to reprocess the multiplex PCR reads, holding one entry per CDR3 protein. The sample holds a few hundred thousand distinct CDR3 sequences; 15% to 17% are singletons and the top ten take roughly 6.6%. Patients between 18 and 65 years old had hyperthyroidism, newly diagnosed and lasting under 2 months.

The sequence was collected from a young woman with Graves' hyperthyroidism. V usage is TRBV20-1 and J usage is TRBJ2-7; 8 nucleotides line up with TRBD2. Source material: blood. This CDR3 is CSARDLGGRTYEQYF. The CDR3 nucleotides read TGCAGTGCTAGAGATTTGGGCGGGAGGACTTACGAGCAGTACTTC.